A single sample gave rise to the 20 T cell receptor beta chains below, sequenced in a study of blood T cell repertoires in acute mononucleosis. Here immunoSEQ multiplex PCR was the method, and the copy in TCRdb shows in-frame clones only, minus some. This sample has 900 or so clones, with 25% to 35% found just once. Time point described: convalescence about 6 months (5-8 months) after acute presentation (visit 7). The material was EBV YVL epitope tetramer+ CD8+ T cells sorted from PBMCs, obtained during convalescence from infectious mononucleosis. This sample's subset: CD8 T cells binding a tetramer with EBV BRLF1 109-117 peptide (YVL-BR). The receptors come from a young man with infectious mononucleosis caused by EBV.

The table lists this clone with many counts. The J gene is TRBJ2-1, the V gene TRBV11-2, with 11 nucleotides matching TRBD2. Germline trimming cut 0 bases from V and 8 bases from J; bases unmatched to any gene: 6. The CDR3 length is 16 residues. Germline lookup yields CDR1 SGHAT and CDR2 FQNNGV. CDR3 DNA sequence: TGTGCCAGCAGCTTAGACCTACTAGCGGGAGTTCATGAGCAGTTCTTC. This gives the protein CASSLDLLAGVHEQFF.

This clone has a handful of counts. The CDR3 bases are TGTGCCAGCAGTTCAATAATGGGAGCGGGAGGGCCAGGGGATACGCAGTATTTT. It specifies CASSSIMGAGGPGDTQYF. The J gene is TRBJ2-3, the V gene TRBV7-3; 10 nucleotides align to TRBD2. CDR1 and CDR2 from the germline V gene are SGHTA and FQGTGA. Unmatched junction bases numbered 18, after V lost 6 bases and J lost 6 bases. CDR3 length: 18 residues.

The chain uses TRBV6-5 and TRBJ2-3; D uncertain. This CDR3 has 14 residues. CDR1 and CDR2 from the germline V gene are MNHEY and SVGAGI. The CDR3 DNA follows: TGTAGCAGTGCCCTACTTGGGTCAGCGTCGACGCAGTATTTT. Translation gives CSSALLGSASTQYF.

In this sample, this clone turned up many times. This chain's CDR3 is CAIRAGDTSYEQYF. CDR3 in DNA: TGTGCCATCAGGGCCGGGGACACCTCCTACGAGCAGTACTTC. V and J are TRBV6-6 and TRBJ2-7; maybe TRBD1 (6 bases). This CDR3 spans 14 amino acids. Germline assignment: CDR1 MNHNY and CDR2 SVGAGI (reference sequence). The V end lost 10 bases, the J end lost 0 bases, and 16 bases lay between the germline ends.

This chain joins TRBV5-2 and TRBJ2-2; no DNA check was done on the table's D call, TRBD1. TRBV5-2 is designated a pseudogene. The CDR3 is 12 amino acids. Here the CDR3 DNA reads TGTGCCAGCAGACAAACGTCCGGGGAGCTGTTTTTT. Translation: CASRQTSGELFF.

In this sample, this clone turned up a few times. The chain has TRBV13 and TRBJ2-5, with D tentatively TRBD1 (5 bases). The CDR3 runs 15 residues. Germline V gene sequence: CDR1 PRHDT, CDR2 FYEKMQ (reference sequence). V was trimmed by 6 bases and J by 5 bases, leaving 19 bases between them. The CDR3 here is CASRPTLGQAETQYF. The CDR3 region has the DNA TGTGCCAGCAGACCTACTCTGGGGCAAGCGGAGACCCAGTACTTC.

The chain combines TRBV28 with TRBJ2-1; D not resolved. V gave up 1 base and J gave up 14 bases, with 9 bases separating them. This CDR3 comprises 11 residues. Looked up from germline, CDR1 is MDHEN and CDR2 is SYDVKM. This chain's CDR3 is CASSLYSSEFF. CDR3 in DNA: TGTGCCAGCAGTTTATATTCCAGTGAGTTCTTC.

The chain employs TRBV28 and TRBJ2-7, with 7 positions matching TRBD1. The germline V gene has CDR1 MDHEN and CDR2 SYDVKM. V lost 4 bases and J lost 1; bases outside the gene matches: 1. The CDR3 extends over 13 amino acids. DNA for the CDR3: TGTGCCAGCAGTTGGACAGGTTCCTACGAGCAGTACTTC. This sequence encodes CASSWTGSYEQYF.

This clone was picked up a small number of times. A far larger clone is only one base removed, so a read error is likely. The gene calls are TRBV28 and TRBJ2-5; TRBD2 aligns across 12 bases. J was trimmed by 5 bases and V by 6 bases; bases with no gene match: 7. The CDR3 loop spans 15 amino acids. Germline CDR1 is MDHEN and CDR2 is SYDVKM. In DNA, the CDR3 is TGTGCCAGCAGACGACTAGCGGGAGTGGCGGAGACCCAGTACTTC. It codes for CASRRLAGVAETQYF. Variable domain in full (rest from reference TRBV28 and TRBJ2-5): DVKVTQSSRYLVKRTGEKVFLECVQDMDHENMFWYRQDPGLGLRLIYFSYDVKMKEKGDIPEGYSVSREKKERFSLILESASTNQTSMYLCASRRLAGVAETQYFGPGTRLLVL.

This clone was seen a few times. A read error may produce the germline difference seen at one junction end. V usage is TRBV10-3 and J usage is TRBJ2-5; D gene uncertain. CDR1 ENHRY and CDR2 SYGVKD come from the germline V gene. This CDR3 comprises 13 residues. In DNA, the CDR3 is TGTGCCACCAGTGATTATGGGGAAGAGACCCAGTACTTC. Its translation is CATSDYGEETQYF.

Only a few counts were recorded for this clone. The V and J genes are TRBV10-3 and TRBJ2-2; 7 bases line up with TRBD2. The germline CDR1 and CDR2 sequences are ENHRY and SYGVKD. J lost 5 bases, V lost 10 bases, and 10 bases had no gene match. The CDR3 extends over 14 amino acids. Here the CDR3 DNA reads TGTGCCAGCAGACCCTGGGGAGGGACCGGGGAGCTGTTTTTT. Protein product: CASRPWGGTGELFF.

This clone was seen only a few times. V usage is TRBV16 and J usage is TRBJ2-3, with D possibly TRBD2 on 5 matching bases. The CDR3 is 15 residues long. Germline V gives CDR1 KGHSY, CDR2 FQNENV. V was shortened by 2 bases and J by 5 bases, with 14 bases between the two germline ends. CDR3 protein: CASSQEPLSGDTQYF. The CDR3 DNA reads as TGTGCCAGCAGCCAAGAACCCCTAAGCGGAGATACGCAGTATTTT.

The table lists this clone with many counts. It is likely a read error: a sequence one base away is far more abundant. V and J are TRBV27 and TRBJ2-1; the D gene is possibly TRBD1 (6 bases). Germline V CDR1 and CDR2: MNHEY, SMNVEV (reference sequence). This CDR3 region has 15 residues. Trimming left V 5 bases short and J 5 bases short, with 16 bases between. This chain's CDR3 is CASSDFRQVDNEQFF. As DNA, the CDR3 is TGTGCCAGCAGTGATTTCCGACAGGTGGACAATGAGCAGTTCTTC.

About this clone itself: An end of the junction does not agree with germline; a read error may underlie this. The CDR3 DNA reads as TGTGCCAGCAGTTTATATTCCAGTGAGCAGTTCTTC. Protein product: CASSLYSSEQFF. This chain joins TRBV10-3 and TRBJ2-1; D is uncertain. The CDR3 spans 12 residues. The V gene's germline CDR1 is ENHRY and CDR2 SYGVKD.

The V call is TRBV10-3, the J call TRBJ2-5, with 14 bases fitting TRBD2. This CDR3 has 15 residues. Losses at the gene ends were 10 bases for V and 5 bases for J; bases not matched to a gene: 9. Germline CDR1 ENHRY, CDR2 SYGVKD. The CDR3 spells CASRRLAGGAETQYF. The CDR3 DNA reads as TGTGCCAGCAGACGACTAGCGGGAGGGGCGGAGACCCAGTACTTC.

This clone was seen only a few times. The junction departs from the called germline gene at one end, perhaps through a read error. The sample contains more than one DNA sequence encoding this CDR3. The chain couples TRBV30 to TRBJ1-5; no firm D call. Germline CDR1 and CDR2: GTSNPN and SVGIG (reference sequence). The CDR3 is made up of 15 amino acids. The chain's CDR3 is CAWCVPLGSNQPQHF. CDR3 bases: TGTGCCTGGTGTGTACCCCTTGGTAGCAATCAGCCCCAGCATTTT.

Of note for this clone: The limits of the CDR3 on the DNA are not certain, so only TCRdb's listed CDR3 is given. V and J are TRBV13 and TRBJ2-2; TRBD2 is the table's D call and was not checked against the DNA. The length of the CDR3 is 13 amino acids, counting both ends. Germline V gene data show CDR1 as PRHDT and CDR2 as FYEKMQ (reference sequence). The CDR3 loop reads CVPADKRPGSCFF.

About this clone itself: Germline and junction disagree at one end, which may indicate a read error. This sample also contains other DNA sequences that code for the same CDR3. The chain combines TRBV6-5 with TRBJ2-3; D remains unclear. Germline V gene data show CDR1 as MNHEY and CDR2 as SVGAGI. CDR3 length equals 15 residues. CDR3 in amino acids: CVSSALLGSASTQYF. The DNA of the CDR3 is TGTGTCAGCAGTGCTCTACTTGGGTCTGCGTCGACGCAGTATTTT.

To note about this clone: A far larger clone is just one base off, so this is likely a read error. This rearrangement joins TRBV6-8 to TRBJ2-3; D is unresolved. Germline lookup yields CDR1 MNHGY and CDR2 SAAAGT. This CDR3 has 15 amino acids. CDR3: CASSALLGSASTQFF. The CDR3 DNA reads as TGTGCCAGCAGTGCCCTACTTGGGTCAGCGTCGACGCAGTTTTTT.

The chain employs TRBV28 and TRBJ2-2; D is unclear. Trimming removed 6 bases at V and 6 bases at J, with 2 bases between. This CDR3 has 10 residues. In germline, CDR1 is MDHEN, CDR2 SYDVKM. In DNA form, the CDR3 reads TGTGCCAGCAGACCCGGGGAGCTGTTTTTT. It codes for CASRPGELFF.